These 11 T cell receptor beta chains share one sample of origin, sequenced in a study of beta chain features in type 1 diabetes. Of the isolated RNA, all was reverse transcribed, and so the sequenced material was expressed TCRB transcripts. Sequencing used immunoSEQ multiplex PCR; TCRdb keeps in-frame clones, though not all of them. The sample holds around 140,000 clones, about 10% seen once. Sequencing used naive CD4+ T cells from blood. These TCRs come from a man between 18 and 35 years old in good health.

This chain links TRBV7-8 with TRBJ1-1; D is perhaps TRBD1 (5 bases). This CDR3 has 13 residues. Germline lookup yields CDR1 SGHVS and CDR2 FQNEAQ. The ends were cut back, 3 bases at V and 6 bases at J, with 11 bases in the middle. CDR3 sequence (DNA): TGTGCCAGCAGCTTTGGTGGGGGGGCTGAAGCTTTCTTT. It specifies CASSFGGGAEAFF. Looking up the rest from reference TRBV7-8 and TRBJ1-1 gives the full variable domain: GAGVSQSPRYKVAKRGQDVALRCDPISGHVSLFWYQQALGQGPEFLTYFQNEAQLDKSGLPSDRFFAERPEGSVSTLKIQRTQQEDSAVYLCASSFGGGAEAFFGQGTRLTVV.

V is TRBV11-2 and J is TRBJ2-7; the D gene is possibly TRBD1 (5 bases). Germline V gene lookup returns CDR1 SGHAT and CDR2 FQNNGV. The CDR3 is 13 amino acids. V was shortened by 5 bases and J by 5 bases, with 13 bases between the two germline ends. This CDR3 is CASSVASRDEQYF. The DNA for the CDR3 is TGTGCCAGCAGCGTGGCGAGCAGGGACGAGCAGTACTTC.

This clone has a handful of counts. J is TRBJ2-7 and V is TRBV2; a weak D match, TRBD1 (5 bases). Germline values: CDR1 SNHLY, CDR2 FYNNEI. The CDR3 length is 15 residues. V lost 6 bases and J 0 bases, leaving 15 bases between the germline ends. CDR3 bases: TGTGCCAGCAGAACCGACAGCGCCAGCTCCTACGAGCAGTACTTC. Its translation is CASRTDSASSYEQYF.

CDR3 sequence: CASSLGTSGGDNEQFF. The CDR3 region has the DNA TGCGCCAGCAGCTTGGGTACTAGCGGGGGAGACAATGAGCAGTTCTTC. The V gene is TRBV5-1, the J gene TRBJ2-1, with 11 bases matching TRBD2. Germline V gene data show CDR1 as SGHRS and CDR2 as YFSETQ. There are 16 residues in the CDR3. Trimming at V came to 0 bases and at J to 5 bases, leaving 4 bases not matched to a gene.

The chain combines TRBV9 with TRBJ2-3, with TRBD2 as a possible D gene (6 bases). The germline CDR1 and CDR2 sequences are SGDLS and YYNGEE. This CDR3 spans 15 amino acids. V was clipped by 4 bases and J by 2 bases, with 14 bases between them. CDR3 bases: TGTGCCAGCAGCCCCGTCGGGGGTCCCACAGATACGCAGTATTTT. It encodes CASSPVGGPTDTQYF.

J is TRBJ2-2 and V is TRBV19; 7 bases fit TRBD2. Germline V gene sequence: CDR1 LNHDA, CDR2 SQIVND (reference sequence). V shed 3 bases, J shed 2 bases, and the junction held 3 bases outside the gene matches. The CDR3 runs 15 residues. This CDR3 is CASSIERGNTGELFF. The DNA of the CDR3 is TGTGCCAGTAGTATCGAGCGGGGAAACACCGGGGAGCTGTTTTTT.

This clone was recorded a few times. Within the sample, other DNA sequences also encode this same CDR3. The CDR3 is CASSPPQGTDTQYF. The CDR3, as DNA: TGTGCCAGCTCACCACCACAGGGGACAGATACGCAGTATTTT. The chain joins TRBV18 to TRBJ2-3; 7 nucleotides match TRBD1. CDR3 length equals 14 residues. From germline, CDR1 is KGHSH and CDR2 LQKENI. Trimming took 0 bases from V and 3 from J; bases not matched to a gene: 0.

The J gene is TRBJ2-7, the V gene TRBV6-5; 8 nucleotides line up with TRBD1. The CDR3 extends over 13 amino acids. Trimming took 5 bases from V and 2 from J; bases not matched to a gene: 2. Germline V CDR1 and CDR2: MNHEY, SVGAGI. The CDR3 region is CASSAQGAYEQYF. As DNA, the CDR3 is TGTGCCAGCAGTGCACAGGGGGCCTACGAGCAGTACTTC.

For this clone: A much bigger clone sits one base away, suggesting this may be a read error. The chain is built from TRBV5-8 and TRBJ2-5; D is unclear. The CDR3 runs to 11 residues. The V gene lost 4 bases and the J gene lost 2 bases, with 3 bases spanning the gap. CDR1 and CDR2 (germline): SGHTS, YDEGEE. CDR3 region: CASSLQETQYF. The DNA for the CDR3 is TGTGCCAGCAGCCTTCAAGAGACCCAGTACTTC.

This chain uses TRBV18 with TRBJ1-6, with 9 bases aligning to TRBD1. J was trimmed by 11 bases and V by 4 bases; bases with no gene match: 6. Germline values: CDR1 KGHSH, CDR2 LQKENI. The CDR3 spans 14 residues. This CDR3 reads CASSLRDREAPLHF. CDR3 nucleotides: TGTGCCAGCTCACTACGGGACAGGGAAGCACCCCTCCACTTT.

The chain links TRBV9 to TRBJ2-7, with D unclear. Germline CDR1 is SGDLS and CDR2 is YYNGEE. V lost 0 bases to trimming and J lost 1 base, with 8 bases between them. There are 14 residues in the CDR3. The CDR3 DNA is TGTGCCAGCAGCGTAGCGAGTACTTCCTACGAGCAGTACTTC. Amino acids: CASSVASTSYEQYF.